A single sample gave rise to the 22 T cell receptor beta chains below, sequenced in a study of molecular identifiers for immune sequencing clone quantification (dated by TCRdb to the late 2010s). The library was generated by PCR. Instrument on record: NextSeq 500. TCRdb reworked the public reads: Q25 trimming with fastp, MiXCR clone assembly, productive beta chains retained. A single entry per CDR3 protein holds the most common genes and DNA from its merged rows. The sample table records around 470,000 distinct CDR3 sequences; around 23% of these occur just once. The top ten constitute 0.76% of the sample. The sequencing input was naive CD8+ T cells from blood, with Jurkat cell RNA spiked in. Sample cell subset or site, as interpreted from the label and publication: FACS-sorted CD8+CD4-CCR7+CD45RA+ naive T cells. All receptors derive from a human donor in good health. Some libraries in this study had Jurkat cell RNA spiked in.

This clonotype was recorded many times. The V gene is TRBV6-1, the J gene TRBJ1-5; 7 bases are a match to TRBD1. The ends lost 2 bases at V and 5 bases at J; junction bases unmatched: 9. Looked up from germline, CDR1 is MNHNS and CDR2 is SASEGT. The CDR3 has 16 residues. The CDR3 loop reads CASSELTGTGYQPQHF. As DNA, the CDR3 is TGTGCCAGCAGTGAATTGACAGGGACGGGGTATCAGCCCCAGCATTTT.

CDR3 DNA: TGTGCCAGCTGCATTCGTGGCGCCGGGGAGCTGTTTTTT. Translated, it gives CASCIRGAGELFF. The V gene is TRBV5-8, the J gene TRBJ2-2; D unclear. Between the trimmed V and J ends, which lost 7 bases and 6 bases, there was a span of 13 bases. CDR1 and CDR2 (germline): SGHTS, YDEGEE. This CDR3 is 13 amino acids long.

In this sample, this clonotype turned up many times. CDR3 residues: CASSLAQGATDTQYF. The CDR3 DNA reads TGTGCCAGCAGCTTGGCACAGGGGGCGACAGATACGCAGTATTTT. The chain joins TRBV7-9 to TRBJ2-3, with TRBD1 matching over 9 bases. The CDR3 covers 15 residues. V gave up 3 bases and J gave up 3 bases; unmatched junction bases: 4. Germline V gene sequence: CDR1 SEHNR, CDR2 FQNEAQ (reference sequence).

Of note for this clonotype: This may be a read error, as it is one base from a much larger clone. This chain uses TRBV5-6 with TRBJ1-5; unclear D gene. V was cut by 2 bases and J by 7 bases, with 10 bases left in between. Germline CDR1 SGHDT, CDR2 YYEEEE. CDR3 length equals 13 residues. The CDR3 spells CASSFQRGQPQHF. CDR3 nucleotide sequence: TGTGCCAGCAGCTTTCAGAGAGGGCAGCCCCAGCATTTT.

The V and J genes are TRBV30 and TRBJ1-1; no reliable D call. V lost 0 bases and J lost 3, with 11 bases in between. CDR3 length: 14 residues. CDR1 is GTSNPN, CDR2 SVGIG, per germline (reference sequence). CDR3 sequence: CAWSVRWADTEAFF. The CDR3 nucleotides are TGTGCCTGGAGTGTACGGTGGGCGGACACTGAAGCTTTCTTT. The full variable domain, completed using reference TRBV30 and TRBJ1-1, is SQTIHQWPATLVQPVGSPLSLECTVEGTSNPNLYWYRQAAGRGLQLLFYSVGIGQISSEVPQNLSASRPQDRQFILSSKKLLLSDSGFYLCAWSVRWADTEAFFGQGTRLTVV.

This clonotype was seen repeatedly, ten times or more. A junction boundary mismatches the germline segment, possibly from a read error. The chain uses TRBV7-9 and TRBJ1-3; a weak D match, TRBD1 (5 bases). Germline loops: CDR1 SEHNR, CDR2 FQNEAQ (reference sequence). The CDR3 is 14 residues long. In nucleotides, the CDR3 is TGCGCCAGCAGCCTGGGGACGGATGGAAACACCATATATTTT. This translates into CASSLGTDGNTIYF.

This clonotype was picked up one time. A much larger clone lies a single base off, so this may be a read error. This is likely a read error, given that the CDR3 carries no conserved phenylalanine or tryptophan at its end. The chain carries TRBV5-1 and TRBJ1-1; 9 bases are a match to TRBD1. The CDR3 extends over 15 amino acids. The V and J ends lost 7 bases and 5 bases, in that order; junction bases with no gene match: 12. Germline CDR1 reads SGHRS; CDR2 reads YFSETQ. This chain's CDR3 is CASGGDRALGTEAFL. The CDR3 region has the DNA TGCGCCAGCGGCGGGGACAGGGCGTTAGGGACTGAAGCTTTCCTT.

The sample holds a few counts of this clonotype. The DNA for the CDR3 is TGTGCCAGTAGTATAGTTGGCGGAGCTAGCACAGATACGCAGTATTTT. This gives the protein CASSIVGGASTDTQYF. The V call is TRBV19, the J call TRBJ2-3; D is uncertain. Trimming removed 1 base from V and 0 bases from J, with 11 bases in between. Germline CDR1 is LNHDA and CDR2 is SQIVND (reference sequence). The CDR3 consists of 16 residues. The complete variable domain, with remaining parts taken from reference TRBV19 and TRBJ2-3, reads DGGITQSPKYLFRKEGQNVTLSCEQNLNHDAMYWYRQDPGQGLRLIYYSQIVNDFQKGDIAEGYSVSREKKESFPLTVTSAQKNPTAFYLCASSIVGGASTDTQYFGPGTRLTVL.

This chain uses TRBV27 with TRBJ2-3; D is perhaps TRBD1 or TRBD2 (5 bases each). Trimming removed 5 bases at V and 6 bases at J, with 9 bases between. Germline CDR1 is MNHEY and CDR2 is SMNVEV (reference sequence). The CDR3 is 12 residues long. The CDR3 is CASSGGIDTQYF. In DNA, the CDR3 is TGTGCCAGCAGTGGGGGTATTGATACGCAGTATTTT.

This clonotype was detected only a few times. This chain connects TRBV30 to TRBJ2-7; D is perhaps TRBD2 (5 bases). CDR3 length equals 13 residues. Trimming took off 1 base at V and 1 base at J, with 8 bases between the two ends. Germline loops: CDR1 GTSNPN, CDR2 SVGIG (reference sequence). DNA of the CDR3: TGTGCCTGGAGTGCCGGGGTGTCCTACGAGCAGTACTTC. Protein sequence: CAWSAGVSYEQYF.

With respect to this clonotype: This may stem from a read error, because a much larger clone lies one nucleotide away. The rearrangement joins TRBV29-1 to TRBJ2-1; a possible D gene is TRBD2 (6 bases). This CDR3 region has 12 residues. Per the germline V gene, CDR1 is SQVTM and CDR2 is ANQGSEA. Here the CDR3 DNA reads TGCAGCGTTGTAGCGGCGTACAATGAGCAGCTCTTC. This translates into CSVVAAYNEQLF.

Ten or more counts support this clonotype. This chain uses TRBV28 with TRBJ1-1; D remains ambiguous. Germline CDR1 reads MDHEN; CDR2 reads SYDVKM. The V end lost 2 bases, the J end lost 4 bases, and 11 bases lay between the germline ends. The CDR3 runs to 14 residues. CDR3 nucleotides: TGTGCCAGCAGTTTACCGGGTATGTTCACTGAAGCTTTCTTT. As protein: CASSLPGMFTEAFF.

V gene TRBV4-3 combines with J gene TRBJ2-1; TRBD2 matches at 11 bases. Losses at the gene ends were 0 bases for V and 7 bases for J; bases not matched to a gene: 8. The CDR3 is 17 residues long. CDR1 is LGHNA and CDR2 is YSLEER in the germline V gene. The CDR3 is CASSQDLGTSGVNEQFF. CDR3 coding DNA: TGCGCCAGCAGCCAAGATCTGGGGACTAGCGGAGTGAATGAGCAGTTCTTC.

V is TRBV28 and J is TRBJ2-1; weak D call: TRBD1 (6 bases). The CDR3 runs to 15 residues. The ends were cut back, 4 bases at V and 0 bases at J, with 10 bases in the middle. The germline V gene has CDR1 MDHEN and CDR2 SYDVKM. The DNA for the CDR3 is TGTGCCAGCAGTTCGCGGACAGTCTCCTACAATGAGCAGTTCTTC. This codes for CASSSRTVSYNEQFF.

This clonotype has more than one count but fewer than ten. The chain uses TRBV4-2 and TRBJ2-5; 10 positions agree with TRBD2. V dropped 4 bases and J dropped 3; count of bases not matched to a gene: 8. This CDR3 is built from 16 residues. CDR1 LGHNA and CDR2 YNFKEQ come from the germline V gene. CDR3 nucleotide sequence: TGTGCCAGCAGCCTTTCTACCCTAGCGGGAGAAGAGACCCAGTACTTC. Translating gives CASSLSTLAGEETQYF.

This clonotype was observed a few times. This rearrangement joins TRBV27 to TRBJ2-1; D gene uncertain. There are 15 residues in the CDR3. V lost 4 bases, J lost 0 bases, and 10 bases lay in between. CDR1 is MNHEY and CDR2 is SMNVEV in the germline V gene (reference sequence). The chain's CDR3 is CASSYRRSSYNEQFF. Here the CDR3 DNA reads TGTGCCAGCAGTTACCGACGGAGCTCCTACAATGAGCAGTTCTTC.

This clonotype has a single count. With a much larger clone just one base away, this may be a read error. The V and J genes are TRBV9 and TRBJ1-1, with D tentatively TRBD1 (5 bases). Germline loops: CDR1 SGDLS, CDR2 YYNGEE. The CDR3 spans 12 residues. CDR3: CAGSAGTNEAFF. In DNA, the CDR3 is TGTGCCGGCAGCGCCGGGACCAATGAAGCTTTCTTT.

In DNA form, the CDR3 reads TGTGCCAGTCGCCTTTGGCAGGGGTACAATGAGCAGTTCTTC. As protein: CASRLWQGYNEQFF. The chain is built from TRBV27 and TRBJ2-1, with D possibly TRBD1 on 6 matching bases. The CDR3 is made up of 14 amino acids. V lost 9 bases and J 4 bases, leaving 16 bases between the germline ends. The germline gives CDR1 MNHEY, CDR2 SMNVEV (reference sequence).

This clonotype was observed many times. This sequence joins TRBV6-5 and TRBJ2-7; 7 positions match TRBD1. The CDR3 is made up of 15 amino acids. Germline V gene sequence: CDR1 MNHEY, CDR2 SVGAGI. V lost 0 bases to trimming and J lost 3 bases; unmatched junction nucleotides: 5. CDR3 nucleotide sequence: TGTGCCAGCAGTTACTCGATCAGGGGGAGCTACGAGCAGTACTTC. As protein: CASSYSIRGSYEQYF.

This clonotype has a count of ten or more. The rearrangement uses TRBV7-6 and TRBJ2-3; TRBD2 is a possible D gene (5 bases). Germline V lookup: CDR1 SGHVS, CDR2 FNYEAQ. V was shortened by 5 bases and J by 0 bases, with 18 bases between the two germline ends. There are 17 residues in the CDR3. The CDR3 loop is CASSGNEGSSSTDTQYF. The DNA for the CDR3 is TGTGCCAGCAGCGGCAACGAGGGCTCCAGTAGCACAGATACGCAGTATTTT.

This clonotype has just a few counts. The chain couples TRBV19 to TRBJ1-4; TRBD1 aligns across 9 bases. V shed 5 bases and J 10 bases; nucleotides not matched to a gene: 8. The CDR3 extends over 14 amino acids. Germline assignment: CDR1 LNHDA and CDR2 SQIVND (reference sequence). CDR3 residues: CASSPGQGLGKLFF. For the CDR3, the DNA is TGTGCCAGTAGTCCGGGACAGGGTCTTGGAAAACTGTTTTTT.

This clonotype was seen at least ten times. The V gene is TRBV4-1, the J gene TRBJ2-1; maybe TRBD1 (5 bases). V was cut by 0 bases and J by 2 bases, with 11 bases left in between. CDR1 and CDR2 (germline): MGHRA, YSYEKL. This CDR3 has 16 residues. DNA of the CDR3: TGCGCCAGCAGCCAAGATTCAGGGTTCGCCTACAATGAGCAGTTCTTC. This codes for CASSQDSGFAYNEQFF.